This T cell receptor (beta chain) was sequenced for a study of OX40 agonist ivuxolimab in advanced cancers. Study summary: Hepatocellular carcinoma, melanoma, renal cell or head and neck cancer occurred in dose-escalation patients.

The table lists this clone with a count of one. Assay: immunoSEQ multiplex PCR; the TCRdb copy retains only in-frame clones and omits some. The sample lists 20,000 to 25,000 clones, around 72% occurring once. There are 13 residues in the CDR3. Germline CDR1 LNHNV, CDR2 YYDKDF (reference sequence). Deletions cut 9 bases from V and 7 bases from J, with 13 bases between. This specimen consisted of CD4+ or CD8+ T cells sorted from blood, obtained in a trial of the OX40 agonist ivuxolimab. The receptor comes from an adult with an advanced solid tumor such as melanoma, head and neck, liver or kidney cancer. The J gene is TRBJ1-6, the V gene TRBV15, with a weak D call TRBD1 (5 bases). The CDR3 coding sequence is TGTGCCACTAGAGGGGTACCCAATTCACCCCTCCACTTT. Residues: CATRGVPNSPLHF.